These T cell receptor beta chains were read from a single sample in a study of blood T cells in healthy people across ages. Each CDR3 protein gets one entry after TCRdb re-called the 5' RACE reads with MiXCR. The sample lists roughly 680,000 distinct CDR3 sequences; over 40% were seen once. The sample consisted of blood. The origin of the receptors is a woman of 80 years or more in good health. Each CDR3 is given with its conserved first and last residue. Fields, in order: clone size, V gene, J gene, D gene, CDR3 protein, CDR3 DNA. D genes are given only for firm matches. A row's size may be missing; if present it is once, few, many or a size class.

.	TRBV10-3	TRBJ1-2	.	CAISEGLGGTYGYTF	TGTGCCATCAGTGAAGGGTTGGGGGGTACCTATGGCTACACCTTC
many	TRBV12-3/TRBV12-4	TRBJ2-1	TRBD1	CASRNTGEGNEQFF	TGTGCCAGCAGGAATACAGGGGAAGGCAATGAGCAGTTCTTC
.	TRBV30	TRBJ1-2	TRBD1	CAWSADRNYGYTF	TGTGCCTGGAGTGCGGACAGGAACTATGGCTACACCTTC
many	TRBV29-1	TRBJ2-3	TRBD2	CSVGLAGYTDTQYF	TGCAGCGTTGGGCTAGCGGGCTACACAGATACGCAGTATTTT
many	TRBV2	TRBJ2-7	.	CASNKGILGLEQYF	TGTGCCAGCAATAAAGGAATTTTGGGCCTCGAGCAGTACTTC
.	TRBV2	TRBJ2-1	.	CASRRQNGGNNEQFF	TGTGCAAGCAGACGACAGAATGGGGGGAACAATGAGCAGTTCTTC
many	TRBV12-3/TRBV12-4	TRBJ2-3	.	CASSLAYTAGADTQYF	TGTGCCAGCAGTTTAGCGTACACCGCGGGCGCAGATACGCAGTATTTT
.	TRBV7-9	TRBJ1-2	TRBD1	CASSLVLWNRGGGYTF	TGTGCCAGCAGCTTAGTTCTGTGGAACAGGGGAGGTGGCTACACCTTC
few	TRBV3-1	TRBJ1-5	.	CASSQGGWQPQHF	TGTGCCAGCAGCCAAGGGGGCTGGCAGCCCCAGCATTTT
.	TRBV7-2	TRBJ2-2	TRBD2	CASSSPLAGWDTGELFF	TGTGCCAGCAGCTCACCACTAGCGGGATGGGACACCGGGGAGCTGTTTTTT
.	TRBV5-5	TRBJ1-1	.	CASSFGWRQAFF	TGTGCCAGCAGCTTCGGTTGGAGGCAAGCTTTCTTT
.	TRBV12-3/TRBV12-4	TRBJ2-4	.	CASSPTGSKNIQYF	TGTGCCAGCAGTCCCACAGGGTCCAAAAACATTCAGTACTTC
many	TRBV5-1	TRBJ1-2	.	CASSLVQAGYGYTF	TGCGCCAGCAGCTTGGTCCAGGCGGGCTATGGCTACACCTTC
many	TRBV6-2/TRBV6-3	TRBJ2-7	TRBD2	CASRTGGGLSYEQYF	TGTGCCAGTAGAACCGGCGGGGGACTCTCTTACGAGCAGTACTTC
many	TRBV9	TRBJ1-2	.	CASSVATGGNYGYTF	TGTGCCAGCAGCGTAGCGACGGGGGGGAACTATGGCTACACCTTC
.	TRBV28	TRBJ1-5	TRBD1	CASSSRRTGGNQPQHF	TGTGCCAGCAGTTCGCGGAGGACAGGCGGCAATCAGCCCCAGCATTTT
.	TRBV7-2	TRBJ2-3	.	CASSSDSGTQYF	TGTGCCAGCAGCTCCGATTCAGGTACGCAGTATTTT
few	TRBV7-2	TRBJ1-2	.	CASSLAQGINYGYTF	TGTGCCAGCAGCTTAGCGCAGGGGATTAACTATGGCTACACCTTC
many	TRBV28	TRBJ2-5	.	CASSLASAPETQYF	TGTGCCAGCAGTTTAGCTAGCGCGCCAGAGACCCAGTACTTC
.	TRBV28	TRBJ2-4	.	CASSVQGGRRIQYF	TGTGCCAGCAGTGTCCAGGGGGGGCGGCGCATTCAGTACTTC
many	TRBV20-1	TRBJ1-2	.	CSANRDMGARGYTF	TGCAGTGCAAACCGGGACATGGGGGCGCGAGGCTACACCTTC
.	TRBV20-1	TRBJ2-5	.	CSATHPGGETQYF	TGCAGTGCAACGCACCCGGGCGGAGAGACCCAGTACTTC
many	TRBV9	TRBJ2-1	TRBD2	CASSGLAGGDNEQFF	TGTGCCAGCAGCGGGCTAGCGGGGGGGGACAATGAGCAGTTCTTC
many	TRBV2	TRBJ1-2	TRBD1	CASSESSGGKGYTF	TGTGCCAGCAGTGAAAGCTCAGGGGGAAAAGGCTACACCTTC
.	TRBV7-9	TRBJ1-5	.	CASSHEGNNQPQHF	TGTGCCAGCAGCCACGAGGGCAACAATCAGCCCCAGCATTTT
few	TRBV15	TRBJ2-5	.	CATSRLVTGFQETQYF	TGTGCCACCAGCCGGCTCGTTACAGGGTTCCAAGAGACCCAGTACTTC
.	TRBV29-1	TRBJ2-1	.	CSVDLTGNNEQFF	TGCAGCGTTGACCTAACAGGGAACAATGAGCAGTTCTTC
once	TRBV20-1	TRBJ2-1	.	CSARDFRRGNNEQFF	TGCAGTGCTAGAGATTTTCGGAGAGGGAACAATGAGCAGTTCTTC